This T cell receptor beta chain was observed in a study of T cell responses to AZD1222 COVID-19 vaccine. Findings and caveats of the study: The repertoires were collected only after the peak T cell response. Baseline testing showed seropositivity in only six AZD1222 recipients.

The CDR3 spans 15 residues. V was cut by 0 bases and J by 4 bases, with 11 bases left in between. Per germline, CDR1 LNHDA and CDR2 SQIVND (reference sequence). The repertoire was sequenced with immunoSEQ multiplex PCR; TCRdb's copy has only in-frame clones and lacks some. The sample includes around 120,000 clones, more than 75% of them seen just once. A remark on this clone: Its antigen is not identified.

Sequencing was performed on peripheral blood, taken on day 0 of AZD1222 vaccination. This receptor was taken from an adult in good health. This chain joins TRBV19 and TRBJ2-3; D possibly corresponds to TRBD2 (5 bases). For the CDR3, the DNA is TGTGCCAGTAGTATAGATGGGGAGCGATCAGATACGCAGTATTTT. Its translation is CASSIDGERSDTQYF.